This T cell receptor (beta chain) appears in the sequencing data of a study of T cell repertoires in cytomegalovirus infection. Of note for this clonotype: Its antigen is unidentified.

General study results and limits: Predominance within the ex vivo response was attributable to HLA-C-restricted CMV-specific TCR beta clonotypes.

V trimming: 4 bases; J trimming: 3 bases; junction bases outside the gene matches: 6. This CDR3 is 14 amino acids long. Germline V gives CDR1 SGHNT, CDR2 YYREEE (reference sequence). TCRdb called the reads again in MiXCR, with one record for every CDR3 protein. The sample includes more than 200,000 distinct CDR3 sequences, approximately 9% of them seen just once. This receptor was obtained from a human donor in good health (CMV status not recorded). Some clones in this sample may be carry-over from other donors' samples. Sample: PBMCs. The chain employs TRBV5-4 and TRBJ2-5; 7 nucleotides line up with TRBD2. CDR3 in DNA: TGTGCCAGCAGCACCGAGCGGGGAAAAGAGACCCAGTACTTC. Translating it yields CASSTERGKETQYF.